This T cell receptor beta chain was captured by sequencing in a study of cytomegalovirus exposure and HLA in healthy donors. Notes on this clone: Its antigen is not known.

This PCR relied on a set of 60 Vbeta primers and 13 Jbeta primers. Profiled with immunoSEQ multiplex PCR; TCRdb holds only in-frame clones, not every one. Among 200,000 or so clones listed, over 65% were seen once. This CDR3 comprises 13 residues. Germline CDR1 reads SGHTS; CDR2 reads YDEGEE. V lost 0 bases to trimming and J lost 8 bases, with 9 bases between them. Points from the study as a whole: When analyzed later, a missense DCLRE1C variant was found to be linked to TCR beta V- and J-gene trimming. Per a later analysis, HLA-associated TCR beta chains showed more clonal expansion than other, equally common TCR beta chains. The listing of about 150 TCR beta chains classed them as cytomegalovirus-associated.

The source of this sequence is a woman in her 30s in good health and CMV-seronegative. The J gene is TRBJ2-1, the V gene TRBV5-8; TRBD2 is a possible D gene (5 bases). Sequences were obtained from PBMCs. The CDR3 sequence: CASSLAARDEQFF. DNA for the CDR3: TGTGCCAGCAGCTTGGCAGCGAGGGATGAGCAGTTCTTC.